This T cell receptor (beta chain) was retrieved from a study of shared clonotypes between healthy human individuals. Positively selected for CCR7, the CD45RO-negative cells used as naive CD8 cells excluded terminally differentiated effector memory CD45RA+ cells. The CDR3 contains 12 residues. V lost 6 bases and J lost 8, with 14 bases in between. From germline, CDR1 is SGHRS and CDR2 YFSETQ. Study-level results: Naive subsets tended to show greater estimated richness than memory subsets.

TCRdb keeps only in-frame clones here, not all; method: immunoSEQ multiplex PCR. In the table there are 1.5 million to 2.5 million clones, approximately 94% of which are singletons. Note on this clone: The antigen is undetermined.

The sample was naive CD8+ T cells sorted from blood. This receptor was taken from a man aged 18 to 30 in good health. The chain links TRBV5-1 to TRBJ1-1, with D unresolved. The CDR3 DNA reads as TGCGCCAGCAAGGTCGGGTTTGGGGAAGCTTTCTTT. Protein product: CASKVGFGEAFF.